The entry that follows covers one T cell receptor beta chain sequence. Its target is not known. The data derive from a study of T cell responses to AZD1222 COVID-19 vaccine. The germline V gene has CDR1 SGHNT and CDR2 YYREEE (reference sequence). Trimming at V came to 6 bases and at J to 5 bases, leaving 13 bases not matched to a gene. CDR3 length equals 15 residues. TCRdb keeps only in-frame clones here, not all; method: immunoSEQ multiplex PCR. The data hold about 56,000 clones, with about 86% observed a single time. Study outcomes and limitations: The study found vaccine-associated CD4 TCRs spanning spike, dominant at 160-218 and 743-854. Close to half of spike-specific TCRs reportedly recognize unmutated variant regions. Females made up more of the donors, who were largely white British, and clonal diversity may have come out too low.

The sample was peripheral blood, taken on day 0 of AZD1222 vaccination. The clonotype comes from an adult in good health. The genes are TRBV5-4 and TRBJ2-7; 8 bases agree with TRBD2. The CDR3 reads CASTSSGSQANEQYF. The CDR3 nucleotides read TGTGCCAGCACCAGCAGCGGGAGTCAAGCGAACGAGCAGTACTTC.